This TCR beta chain was sequenced for a study of CD8+ T cells in alopecia areata. Study information: Each of the treated patients was given oral tofacitinib, 5 to 10 mg twice daily, for moderate-to-severe alopecia areata.

Treatment in this sample: oral pan-JAK inhibitor, 5-10 mg twice daily. Extracted from the samples, RNA was reverse transcribed into cDNA to serve as the sequencing template. Sequencing used immunoSEQ multiplex PCR; TCRdb keeps in-frame clones, though not all of them. The table lists about 300,000 clones, about 62% of them singletons. Deletions cut 0 bases from V and 4 bases from J, with 6 bases between. The CDR3 loop spans 13 amino acids. Per the germline V gene, CDR1 is SGHDN and CDR2 is FVKESK. This rearrangement joins TRBV14 to TRBJ2-5; D not resolved. The TCR comes from a human donor with alopecia areata. The material was CD4+ T cells sorted from blood, obtained at week 24, from a patient treated with tofacitinib. CDR3 nucleotide sequence: TGTGCCAGCAGCCAAGATTTACCAGAGACCCAGTACTTC. Residues: CASSQDLPETQYF. The full variable domain, with the rest looked up from reference TRBV14 and TRBJ2-5, is EAGVTQFPSHSVIEKGQTVTLRCDPISGHDNLYWYRRVMGKEIKFLLHFVKESKQDESGMPNNRFLAERTGGTYSTLKVQPAELEDSGVYFCASSQDLPETQYFGPGTRLLVL.